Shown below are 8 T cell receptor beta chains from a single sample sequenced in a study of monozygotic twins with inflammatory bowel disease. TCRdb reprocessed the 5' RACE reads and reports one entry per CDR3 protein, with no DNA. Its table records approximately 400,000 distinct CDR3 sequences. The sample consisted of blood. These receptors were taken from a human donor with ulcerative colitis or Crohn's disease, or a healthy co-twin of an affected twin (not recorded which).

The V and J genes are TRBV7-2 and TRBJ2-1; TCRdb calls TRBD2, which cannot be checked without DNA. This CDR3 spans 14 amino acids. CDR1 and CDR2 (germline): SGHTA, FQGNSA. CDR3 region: CASRSGVSYNEQFF.

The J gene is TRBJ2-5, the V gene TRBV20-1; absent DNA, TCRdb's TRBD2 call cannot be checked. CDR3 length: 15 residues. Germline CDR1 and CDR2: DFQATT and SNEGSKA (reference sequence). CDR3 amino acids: CSARGGFREGETQYF.

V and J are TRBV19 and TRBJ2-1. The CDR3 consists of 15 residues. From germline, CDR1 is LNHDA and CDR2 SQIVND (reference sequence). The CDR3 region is CASSMWGGGHNEQFF.

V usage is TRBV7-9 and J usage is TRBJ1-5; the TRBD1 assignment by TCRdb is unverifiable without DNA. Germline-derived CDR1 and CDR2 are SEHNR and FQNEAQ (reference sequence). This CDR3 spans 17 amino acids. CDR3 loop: CASSVTGTGSSNQPQHF.

CDR3 sequence reads: CASSSLAGGFDTQYF. The chain recombines TRBV12-3 or TRBV12-4 with TRBJ2-3; TCRdb's D call of TRBD2 is untestable without DNA. The CDR3 contains 15 residues.

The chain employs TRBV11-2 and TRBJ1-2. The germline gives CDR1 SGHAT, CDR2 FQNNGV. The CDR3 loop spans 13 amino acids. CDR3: CASSLEGISGYTF.

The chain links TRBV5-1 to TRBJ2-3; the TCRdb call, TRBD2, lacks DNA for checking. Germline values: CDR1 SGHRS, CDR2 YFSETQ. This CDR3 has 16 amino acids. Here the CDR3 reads CASSLEAGGRTDTQYF. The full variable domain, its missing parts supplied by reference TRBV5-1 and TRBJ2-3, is KAGVTQTPRYLIKTRGQQVTLSCSPISGHRSVSWYQQTPGQGLQFLFEYFSETQRNKGNFPGRFSGRQFSNSRSEMNVSTLELGDSALYLCASSLEAGGRTDTQYFGPGTRLTVL.

The CDR3 protein is CSASLSGTGELFF. The chain joins TRBV20-1 to TRBJ2-2; lacking DNA, the TRBD2 call made by TCRdb goes unchecked. From germline, CDR1 is DFQATT and CDR2 SNEGSKA (reference sequence). The CDR3 is 13 amino acids.